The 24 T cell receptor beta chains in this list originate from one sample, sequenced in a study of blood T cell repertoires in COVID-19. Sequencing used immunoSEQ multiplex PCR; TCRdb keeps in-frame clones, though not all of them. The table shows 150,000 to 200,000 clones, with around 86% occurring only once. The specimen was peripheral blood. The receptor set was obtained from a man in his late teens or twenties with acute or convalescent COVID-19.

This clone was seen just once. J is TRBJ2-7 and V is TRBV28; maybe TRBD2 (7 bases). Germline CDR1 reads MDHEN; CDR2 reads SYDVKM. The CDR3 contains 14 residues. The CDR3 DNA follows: TGTGCCAGCGGGAACCCCGTTGGGGTGGGGGGGCGTCCCGTC. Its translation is CASGNPVGVGGRPV.

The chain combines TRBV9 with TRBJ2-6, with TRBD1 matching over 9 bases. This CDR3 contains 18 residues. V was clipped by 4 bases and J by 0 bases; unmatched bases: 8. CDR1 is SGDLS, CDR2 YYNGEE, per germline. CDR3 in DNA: TGTGCCAGCAGCTTAGGGACAGGGTTACTCTCTGGGGCCAACGTCCTGACTTTC. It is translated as CASSLGTGLLSGANVLTF.

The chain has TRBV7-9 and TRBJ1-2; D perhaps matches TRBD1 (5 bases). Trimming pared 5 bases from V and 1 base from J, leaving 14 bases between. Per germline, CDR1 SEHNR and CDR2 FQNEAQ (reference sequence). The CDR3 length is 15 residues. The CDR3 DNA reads TGTGCCAGCAGCGGGGCAGCCAGTATTAACTATGGCTACACCTTC. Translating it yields CASSGAASINYGYTF.

CDR3 sequence (DNA): TGCAGCGCCAAAAACAGGGGCCTTAACTATGGCTACACCTTC. This codes for CSAKNRGLNYGYTF. The genes are TRBV29-1 and TRBJ1-2, with 7 positions matching TRBD1. The trim removed 7 bases at V and 1 base at J, leaving 9 bases unmatched. This CDR3 has 14 residues. Germline-derived CDR1 and CDR2 are SQVTM and ANQGSEA.

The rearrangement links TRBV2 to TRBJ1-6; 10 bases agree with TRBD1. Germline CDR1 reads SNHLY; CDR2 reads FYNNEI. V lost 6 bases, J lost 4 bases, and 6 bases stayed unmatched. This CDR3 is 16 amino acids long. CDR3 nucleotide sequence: TGTGCCAGCAGGGACAGGGGGATAGCGTATAATTCACCCCTCCACTTT. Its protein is CASRDRGIAYNSPLHF.

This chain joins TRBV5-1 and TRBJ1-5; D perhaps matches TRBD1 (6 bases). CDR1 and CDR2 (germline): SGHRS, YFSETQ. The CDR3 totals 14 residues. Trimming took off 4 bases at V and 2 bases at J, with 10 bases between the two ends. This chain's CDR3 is CASSPSGGNQPQHF. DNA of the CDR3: TGCGCCAGCAGCCCCTCAGGGGGCAATCAGCCCCAGCATTTT.

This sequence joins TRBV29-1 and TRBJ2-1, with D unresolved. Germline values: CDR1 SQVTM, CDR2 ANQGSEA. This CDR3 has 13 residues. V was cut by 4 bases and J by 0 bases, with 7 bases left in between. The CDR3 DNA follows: TGCAGCGTTGGGCGGAGCTCCTACAATGAGCAGTTCTTC. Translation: CSVGRSSYNEQFF.

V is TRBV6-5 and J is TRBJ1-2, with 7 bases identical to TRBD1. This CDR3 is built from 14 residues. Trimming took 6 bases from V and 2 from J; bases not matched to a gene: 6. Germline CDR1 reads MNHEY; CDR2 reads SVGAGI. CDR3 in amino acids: CASRPMTGNYGYTF. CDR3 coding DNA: TGTGCCAGCAGGCCAATGACAGGGAACTATGGCTACACCTTC.

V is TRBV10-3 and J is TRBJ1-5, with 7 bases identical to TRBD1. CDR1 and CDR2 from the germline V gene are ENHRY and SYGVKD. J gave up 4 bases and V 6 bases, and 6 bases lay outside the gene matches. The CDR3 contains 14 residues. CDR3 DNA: TGTGCCATCAGCGCGGGACAGCAAAATCAGCCCCAGCATTTT. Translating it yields CAISAGQQNQPQHF.

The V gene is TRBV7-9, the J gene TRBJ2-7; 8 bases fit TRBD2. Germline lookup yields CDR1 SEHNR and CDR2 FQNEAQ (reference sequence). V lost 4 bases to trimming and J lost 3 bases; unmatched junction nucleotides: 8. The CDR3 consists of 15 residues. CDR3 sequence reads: CASSSGGERSYEQYV. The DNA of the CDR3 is TGTGCCAGCAGCTCCGGGGGGGAGCGGAGCTACGAGCAGTACGTC.

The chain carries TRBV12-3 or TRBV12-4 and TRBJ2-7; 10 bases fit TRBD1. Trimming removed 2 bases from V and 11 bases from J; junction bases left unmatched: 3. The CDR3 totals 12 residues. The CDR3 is CASSLTGTGEYF. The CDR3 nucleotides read TGTGCCAGCAGTTTAACCGGGACAGGGGAGTACTTC.

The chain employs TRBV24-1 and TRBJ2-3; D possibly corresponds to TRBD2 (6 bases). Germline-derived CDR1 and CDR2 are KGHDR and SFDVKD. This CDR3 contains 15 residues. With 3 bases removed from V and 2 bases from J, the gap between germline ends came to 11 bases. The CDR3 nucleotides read TGTGCCACCAGTGATCCCGGGACTCCCACAGATACGCAGTATTTT. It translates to CATSDPGTPTDTQYF.

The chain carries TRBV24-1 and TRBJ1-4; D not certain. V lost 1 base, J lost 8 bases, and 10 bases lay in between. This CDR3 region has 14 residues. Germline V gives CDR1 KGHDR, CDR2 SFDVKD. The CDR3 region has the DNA TGTGCCACCAGTGATTTCCGGGTACCCGAAAAACTGTTTTTT. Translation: CATSDFRVPEKLFF.

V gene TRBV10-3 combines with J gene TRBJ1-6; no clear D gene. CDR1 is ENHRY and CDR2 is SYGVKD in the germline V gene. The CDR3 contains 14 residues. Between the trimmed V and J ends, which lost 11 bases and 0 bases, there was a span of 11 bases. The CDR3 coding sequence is TGTGCCGTATCGGAGAGCTCCTATAATTCACCCCTCCACTTT. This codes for CAVSESSYNSPLHF.

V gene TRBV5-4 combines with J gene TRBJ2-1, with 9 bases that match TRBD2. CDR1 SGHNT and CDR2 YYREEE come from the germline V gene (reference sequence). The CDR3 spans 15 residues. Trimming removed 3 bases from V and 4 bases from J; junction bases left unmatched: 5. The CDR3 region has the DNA TGTGCCAGCAGCTCTCTAGCGGGGACATACAATGAGCAGTTCTTC. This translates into CASSSLAGTYNEQFF. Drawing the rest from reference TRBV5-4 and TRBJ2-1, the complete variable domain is ETGVTQSPTHLIKTRGQQVTLRCSSQSGHNTVSWYQQALGQGPQFIFQYYREEENGRGNFPPRFSGLQFPNYSSELNVNALELDDSALYLCASSSLAGTYNEQFFGPGTRLTVL.

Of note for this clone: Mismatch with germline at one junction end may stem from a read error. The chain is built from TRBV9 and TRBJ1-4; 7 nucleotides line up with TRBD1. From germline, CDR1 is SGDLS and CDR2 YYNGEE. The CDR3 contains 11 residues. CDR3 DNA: TGTGCCAACCCGGACAGGAGAAAAACTGTTTTT. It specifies CANPDRRKTVF.

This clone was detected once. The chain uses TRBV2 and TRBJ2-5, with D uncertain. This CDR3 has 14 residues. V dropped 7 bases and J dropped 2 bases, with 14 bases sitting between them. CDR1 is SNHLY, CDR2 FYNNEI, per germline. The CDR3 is CASNLAGGQETQYF. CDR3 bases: TGTGCCAGCAACCTGGCAGGTGGGCAAGAGACCCAGTACTTC.

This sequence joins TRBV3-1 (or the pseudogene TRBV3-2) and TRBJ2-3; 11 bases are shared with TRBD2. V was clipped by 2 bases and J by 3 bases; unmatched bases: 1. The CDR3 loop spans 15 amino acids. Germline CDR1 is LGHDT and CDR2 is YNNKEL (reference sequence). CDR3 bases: TGTGCCAGCAGCCAAACTAGCGGGGGTACAGATACGCAGTATTTT. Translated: CASSQTSGGTDTQYF.

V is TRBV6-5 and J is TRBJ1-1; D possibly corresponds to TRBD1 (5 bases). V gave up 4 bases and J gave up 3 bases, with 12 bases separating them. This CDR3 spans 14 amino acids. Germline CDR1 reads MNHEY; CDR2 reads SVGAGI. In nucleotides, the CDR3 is TGTGCCAGCAGTTTCGCCAGGGCGGACACTGAAGCTTTCTTT. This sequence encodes CASSFARADTEAFF.

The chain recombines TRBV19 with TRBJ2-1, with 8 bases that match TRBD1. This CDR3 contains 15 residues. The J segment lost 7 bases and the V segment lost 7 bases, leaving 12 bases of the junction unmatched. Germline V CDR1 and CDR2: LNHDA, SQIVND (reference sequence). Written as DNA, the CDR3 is TGTGCCAGTACCTCATGGCAGGGGGCGAAAAATGAGCAGTTCTTC. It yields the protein CASTSWQGAKNEQFF.

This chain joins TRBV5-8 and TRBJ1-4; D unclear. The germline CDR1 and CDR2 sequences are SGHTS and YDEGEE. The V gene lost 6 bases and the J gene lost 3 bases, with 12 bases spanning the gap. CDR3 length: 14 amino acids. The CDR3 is CASTPLGPNEKLFF. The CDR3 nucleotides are TGTGCCAGCACCCCTCTAGGCCCTAATGAAAAACTGTTTTTT.

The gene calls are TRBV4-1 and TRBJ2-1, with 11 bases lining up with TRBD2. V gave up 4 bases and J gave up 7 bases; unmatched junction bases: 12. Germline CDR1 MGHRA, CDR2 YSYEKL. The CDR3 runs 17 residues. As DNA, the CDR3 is TGCGCCAGCAGCCGGGGGGGACTAGCGGTATTAGGGAATGAGCAGTTCTTC. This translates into CASSRGGLAVLGNEQFF.

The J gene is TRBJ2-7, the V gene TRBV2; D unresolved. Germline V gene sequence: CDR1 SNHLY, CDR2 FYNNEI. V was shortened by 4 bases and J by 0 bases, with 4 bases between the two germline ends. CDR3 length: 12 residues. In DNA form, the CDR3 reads TGTGCCAGCAGTGCCAACTCCTACGAGCAGTACTTC. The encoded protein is CASSANSYEQYF.

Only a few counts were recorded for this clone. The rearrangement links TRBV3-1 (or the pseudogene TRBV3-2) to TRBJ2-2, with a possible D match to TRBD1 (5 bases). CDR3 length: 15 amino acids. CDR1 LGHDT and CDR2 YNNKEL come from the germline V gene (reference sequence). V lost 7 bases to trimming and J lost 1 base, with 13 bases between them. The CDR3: CASTPLGRNTGELFF. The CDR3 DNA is TGTGCCAGCACCCCCTTGGGGCGGAACACCGGGGAGCTGTTTTTT.